This T cell receptor beta chain was identified during a study of lymphopenia after photon versus proton radiotherapy. In this sample, this clone turned up a few times. The target antigen is unknown. Data came from immunoSEQ multiplex PCR; TCRdb stores just in-frame clones and leaves some out. The sample holds over 50,000 clones; approximately 84% are singletons and the top ten take 2% to 3%. Study-level findings and limits: Oligoclonal CD8+ Temra expansion after nadir drove photon patients' diversity drop. Survival link was tested only in deceased patients; proton benefit remains a possibility. Post-nadir TCR diversity decline inversely tracked overall survival among those who died. Under photons, naive T cells and diversity fell while effector/memory populations rose.

Trimming cost V 0 bases and J 6 bases, with 12 bases left between them. There are 15 residues in the CDR3. Germline values: CDR1 LGHNA, CDR2 YNFKEQ. The sequencing here drew on peripheral blood, taken from a patient treated with photon-based radiotherapy. This rearrangement joins TRBV4-2 to TRBJ1-5, with D possibly being TRBD1 (5 bases). This receptor was taken from a man aged 40-49 years with gastric cancer. The DNA of the CDR3 is TGTGCCAGCAGCCAAGAGGGGGAACCGGGTCAGCCCCAGCATTTT. This gives the protein CASSQEGEPGQPQHF.